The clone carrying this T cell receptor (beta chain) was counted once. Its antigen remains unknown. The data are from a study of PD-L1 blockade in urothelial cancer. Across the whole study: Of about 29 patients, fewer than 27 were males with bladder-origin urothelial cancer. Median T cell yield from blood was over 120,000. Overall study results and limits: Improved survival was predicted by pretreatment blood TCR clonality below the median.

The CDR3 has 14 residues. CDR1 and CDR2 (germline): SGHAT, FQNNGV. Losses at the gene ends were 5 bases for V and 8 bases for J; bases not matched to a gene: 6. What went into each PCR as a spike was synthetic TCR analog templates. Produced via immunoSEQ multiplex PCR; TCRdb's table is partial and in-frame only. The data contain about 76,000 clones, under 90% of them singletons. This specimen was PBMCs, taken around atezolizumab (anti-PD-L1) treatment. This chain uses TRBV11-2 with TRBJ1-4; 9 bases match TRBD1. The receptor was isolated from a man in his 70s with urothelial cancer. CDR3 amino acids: CASSPGQGLEKLFF. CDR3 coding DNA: TGTGCCAGCAGCCCCGGACAGGGGTTAGAAAAACTGTTTTTT.